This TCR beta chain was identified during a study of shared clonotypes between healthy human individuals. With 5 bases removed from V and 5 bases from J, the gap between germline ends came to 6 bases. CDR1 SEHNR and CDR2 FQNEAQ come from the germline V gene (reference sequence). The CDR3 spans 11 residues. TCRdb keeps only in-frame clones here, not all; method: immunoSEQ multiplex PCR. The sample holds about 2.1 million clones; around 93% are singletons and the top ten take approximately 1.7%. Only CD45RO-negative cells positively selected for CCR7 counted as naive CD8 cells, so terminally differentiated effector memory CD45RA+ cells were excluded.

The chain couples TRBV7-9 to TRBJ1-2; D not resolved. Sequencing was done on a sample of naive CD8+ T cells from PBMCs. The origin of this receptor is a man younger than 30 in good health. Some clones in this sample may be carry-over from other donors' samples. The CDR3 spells CASSPLYGYTF. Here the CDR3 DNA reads TGTGCCAGCAGCCCTCTTTATGGCTACACCTTC.